The source of this T cell receptor beta chain is a study of OX40 agonist ivuxolimab in advanced cancers. Trimming pared 2 bases from V and 6 bases from J, leaving 20 bases between. Germline loops: CDR1 MNHEY, CDR2 SMNVEV (reference sequence). The CDR3 totals 17 residues. Here immunoSEQ multiplex PCR was the method, and the copy in TCRdb shows in-frame clones only, minus some. The data contain 22,000 or so clones, about nine tenths of them singletons. This clone was observed a single time. The chain employs TRBV27 and TRBJ2-1; perhaps D is TRBD1 or TRBD2 (5 bases each). Specimen: CD4+ or CD8+ T cells sorted from blood, collected in a trial of the OX40 agonist ivuxolimab. This clonotype originated in an adult with an advanced solid tumor such as melanoma, head and neck, liver or kidney cancer. The CDR3 here is CASSLIRGPGPINEQFF. CDR3 bases: TGTGCCAGCAGTTTAATCCGCGGCCCGGGACCGATCAATGAGCAGTTCTTC.